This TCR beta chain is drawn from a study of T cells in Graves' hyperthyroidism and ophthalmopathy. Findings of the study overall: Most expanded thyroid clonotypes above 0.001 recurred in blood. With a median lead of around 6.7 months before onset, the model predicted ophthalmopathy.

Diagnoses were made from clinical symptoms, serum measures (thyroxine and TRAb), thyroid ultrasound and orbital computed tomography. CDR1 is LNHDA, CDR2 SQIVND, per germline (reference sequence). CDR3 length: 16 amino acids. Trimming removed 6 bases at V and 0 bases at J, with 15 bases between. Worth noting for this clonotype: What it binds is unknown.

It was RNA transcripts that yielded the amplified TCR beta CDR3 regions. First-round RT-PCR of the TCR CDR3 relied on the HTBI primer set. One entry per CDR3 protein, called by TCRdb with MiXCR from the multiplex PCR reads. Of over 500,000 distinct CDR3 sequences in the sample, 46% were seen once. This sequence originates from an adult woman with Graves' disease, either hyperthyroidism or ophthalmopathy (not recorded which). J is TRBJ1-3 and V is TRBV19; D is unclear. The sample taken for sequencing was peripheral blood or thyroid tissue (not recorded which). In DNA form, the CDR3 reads TGTGCCAGTAGGAGAGGCGGCACCCTCTCTGGAAACACCATATATTTT. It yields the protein CASRRGGTLSGNTIYF.